This T cell receptor (beta chain) appears in the sequencing data of a study of vaccination and CD4 T cells after COVID-19 (dated by TCRdb to between 2022 and 2023). About the study as a whole: Convalescent patients had a positive SARS-CoV-2 result on nasal swab PCR, and of these patients, several had mild disease and one had severe disease. Post-COVID blood samples from convalescent patients were collected a median of about 110 days after diagnosis, with a range of roughly 35 to 180 days. The time from the second vaccine dose to post-vaccine blood sampling had a median of roughly 72 days and ranged from about 14 to 250 days. In 10 COVID-19 convalescent patients and several infection-naive healthy vaccine recipients, researchers compared the spike-specific CD4+ TCR repertoire from before mRNA vaccination with the repertoire from after. Culture stimuli were overlapping spike peptide pools from SARS-CoV-2 and from the common cold coronaviruses HCoV-NL63, HCoV-OC43 and HCoV-229E. As controls, cultures received a CEFX viral epitope pool (the positive control), an HIV-1 Nef peptide pool (the negative control), or no peptide at all. In the convalescent cohort there were six males and four females, among whom were two Hispanic individuals, seven Caucasians, two Asians and one multiracial person. Two doses of either the Pfizer-BioNTech BNT162b2 vaccine (n=8) or the Moderna mRNA-1273 vaccine (n=2) were administered to participants. The research as a whole found: In convalescent patients, a median about 86% of post-vaccine SARS-CoV-2-reactive clones were detected only after vaccination, and vaccine-specific priming was suggested by this finding. In convalescent patients, nearly all vaccine-specific clones (304 of 307) were found to be mono-reactive for SARS-CoV-2 spike rather than cross-reactive with common cold coronaviruses. Only a relatively small number of convalescent patients were included in the study, and early timepoints following natural infection were not analyzed. The median count of SARS-CoV-2-reactive clonotypes went up from some 23 after infection to a few dozen after vaccination, although the change was not significant.

The sample's treatment or condition label, decoded: approximately 10-day PBMC culture with coronavirus spike peptide pools or control peptides (ViraFEST assay). The ViraFEST assay was used in the study, in which antigen-specific T cells were expanded with peptide pools and expanded clonotypes were subsequently identified by TCR sequencing. The convalescent patients' positive SARS-CoV-2 PCR tests fell between March and December 2020, which was before the Alpha, Beta and Delta variants emerged in the United States. Each well held 2.2 million or so PBMCs cultured with approximately 10 ug/ml peptide pools in IMDM containing approximately 4.8% human AB serum and approximately 10 IU/ml IL-2. On days 3 and 7, half of the culture medium was replaced with fresh IL-2-containing medium. CD4+ T cells were isolated after roughly 9 days of culture through negative selection using the EasySep CD4+ T cell isolation kit. Ficoll-Paque Plus gradient centrifugation was used to isolate PBMCs from whole blood, and the isolated PBMCs were then either used fresh or cryopreserved at -140C. In general, triplicate wells were set up for every culture condition.

Worth noting for this clonotype: Which antigen it targets is not known. One base away there is no much larger clone; base qualities are not given.

The CDR3 sequence holds 16 residues, the cysteine and phenylalanine included. Solely the CDR3 DNA is kept, with 48 bases framed from the first base. Relative to germline, V is missing 1 base and J is missing 3 bases, with 4 bases of the junction outside any gene match. The germline V gene gives CDR1 as SGHTS and CDR2 as YDEGEE. The library was generated by PCR. DNA from cultured CD4+ T cells underwent TCR sequencing with the Oncomine TCR Beta short-read assay at the Johns Hopkins FTIC core. The QIAamp micro DNA kit was used to extract genomic DNA from the cultured CD4+ T cells. Oncomine TCR Beta libraries made from cultured CD4+ T cells were pooled using unique dual indexes and sequenced on an Illumina iSeq 100. The study's processing was this. Non-productive sequences were removed, and CDR3s that did not start with C, did not end with F or W, or were shorter than 7 amino acids were discarded. Antigen-specific clonotypes were identified using the MANAFEST web application through comparison of peptide-stimulated wells with reference and other culture wells. For a clone to be called positive, the clone needed an FDR below 0.05, an odds ratio above 5, and a productive frequency above 0.1% in at least two of three replicate wells. A clonotype was classed as cross-reactive if the clonotype showed significant expansion both in SARS-CoV-2 spike wells and in at least one common cold coronavirus spike condition. Using R version 3.6.1, CDR3 homology was evaluated through Levenshtein distances (stringdist) along with unrooted phylogenetic trees (ape). The public reads were quality trimmed at Q25 with fastp and then assembled into clones with MiXCR by TCRdb, keeping productive beta chains. Rows are unified per CDR3 protein, each entry keeping the most common DNA and genes. These V and J calls are TCRdb output, not the study's own analysis. The sample table shows around 26,000 distinct CDR3 sequences, and approximately 37% are seen once. The ten top clones hold 11% of the sample.

The TCR sequence derives from a human donor who had recovered from COVID-19. The sample consisted of CD4+ T cells from blood, cultured in vitro. Recombination connected TRBV5-8 to TRBJ1-5; 10 central nucleotides agree with TRBD1. The CDR3 sequence is CASSLRQGATNQPQHF. The sequence in DNA is TGTGCCAGCAGCTTGCGACAGGGGGCAACCAATCAGCCCCAGCATTTT.